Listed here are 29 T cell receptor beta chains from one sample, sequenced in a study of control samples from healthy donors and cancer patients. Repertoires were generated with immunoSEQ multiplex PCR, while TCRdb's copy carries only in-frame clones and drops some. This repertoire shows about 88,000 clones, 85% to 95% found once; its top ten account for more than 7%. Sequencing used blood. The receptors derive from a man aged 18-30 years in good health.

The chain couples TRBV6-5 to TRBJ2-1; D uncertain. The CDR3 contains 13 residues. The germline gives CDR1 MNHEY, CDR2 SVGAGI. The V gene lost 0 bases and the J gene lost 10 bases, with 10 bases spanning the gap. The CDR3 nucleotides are TGTGCCAGCAGTTACTCGACCGAAGAGGAGCAGTTCTTC. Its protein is CASSYSTEEEQFF.

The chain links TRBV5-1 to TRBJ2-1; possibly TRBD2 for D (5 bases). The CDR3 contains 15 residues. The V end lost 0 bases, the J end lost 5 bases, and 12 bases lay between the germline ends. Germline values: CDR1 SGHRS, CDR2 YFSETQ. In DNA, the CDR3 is TGCGCCAGCAGCTTGGGACGCGGGCTGGACAATGAGCAGTTCTTC. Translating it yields CASSLGRGLDNEQFF.

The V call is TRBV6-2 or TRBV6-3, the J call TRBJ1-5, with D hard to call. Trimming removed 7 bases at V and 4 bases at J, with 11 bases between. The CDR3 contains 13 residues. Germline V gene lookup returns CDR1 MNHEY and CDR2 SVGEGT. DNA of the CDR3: TGTGCCAGCACCCCTGCCAGAAATCAGCCCCAGCATTTT. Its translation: CASTPARNQPQHF.

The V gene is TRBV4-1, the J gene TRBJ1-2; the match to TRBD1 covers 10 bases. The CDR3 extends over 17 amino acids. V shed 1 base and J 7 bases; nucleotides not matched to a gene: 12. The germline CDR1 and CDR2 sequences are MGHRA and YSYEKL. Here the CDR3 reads CASSQVPGTGEDLGYTF. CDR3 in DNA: TGCGCCAGCAGCCAAGTCCCCGGGACAGGGGAAGATCTTGGCTACACCTTC.

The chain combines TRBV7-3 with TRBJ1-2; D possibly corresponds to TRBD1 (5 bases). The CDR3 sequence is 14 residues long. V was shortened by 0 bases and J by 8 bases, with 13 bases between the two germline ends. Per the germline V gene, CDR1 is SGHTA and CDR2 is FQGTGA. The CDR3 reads CASSLTPGLEGYTF. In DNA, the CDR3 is TGTGCCAGCAGCTTAACCCCGGGACTGGAGGGCTACACCTTC.

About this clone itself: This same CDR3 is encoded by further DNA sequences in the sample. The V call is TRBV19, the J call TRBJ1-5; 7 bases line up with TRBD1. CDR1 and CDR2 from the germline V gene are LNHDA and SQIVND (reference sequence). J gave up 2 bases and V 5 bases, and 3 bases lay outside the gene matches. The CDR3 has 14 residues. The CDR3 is CASSVDRGNQPQHF. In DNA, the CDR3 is TGTGCCAGTAGTGTCGACAGGGGCAATCAGCCCCAGCATTTT.

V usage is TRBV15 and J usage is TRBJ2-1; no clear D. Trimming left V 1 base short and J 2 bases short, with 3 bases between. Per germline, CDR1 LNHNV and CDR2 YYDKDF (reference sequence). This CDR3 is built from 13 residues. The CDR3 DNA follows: TGTGCCACCAGCAGAGCCACCTACAATGAGCAGTTCTTC. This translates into CATSRATYNEQFF.

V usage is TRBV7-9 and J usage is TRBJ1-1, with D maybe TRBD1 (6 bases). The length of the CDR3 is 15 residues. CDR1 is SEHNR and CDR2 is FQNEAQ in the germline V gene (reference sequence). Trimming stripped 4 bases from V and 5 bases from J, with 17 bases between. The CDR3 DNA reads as TGTGCCAGCAGCTCGAGGGGGTTTACAGGGACTGAAGCTTTCTTT. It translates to CASSSRGFTGTEAFF.

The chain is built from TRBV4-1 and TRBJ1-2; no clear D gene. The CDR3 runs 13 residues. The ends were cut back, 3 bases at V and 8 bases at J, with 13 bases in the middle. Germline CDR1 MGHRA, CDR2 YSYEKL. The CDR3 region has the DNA TGCGCCAGCAGCCAGGCGGTCTCGGGAGGCTACACCTTC. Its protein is CASSQAVSGGYTF.

CDR3 DNA: TGTGCCAGCACAAGAGGTATAGGACAGGGGGACTATGGCTACACCTTC. It encodes CASTRGIGQGDYGYTF. The chain recombines TRBV6-4 with TRBJ1-2, with 10 positions matching TRBD1. Germline CDR1 is MRHNA and CDR2 is SNTAGT. V lost 7 bases and J lost 3; bases outside the gene matches: 11. The CDR3 covers 16 residues.

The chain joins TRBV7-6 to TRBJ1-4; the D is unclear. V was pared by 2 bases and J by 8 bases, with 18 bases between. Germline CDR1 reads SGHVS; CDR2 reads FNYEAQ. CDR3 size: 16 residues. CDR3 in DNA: TGTGCCAGCAGCTTATTAATGCCAGGCCCTAGGGAAAAACTGTTTTTT. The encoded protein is CASSLLMPGPREKLFF.

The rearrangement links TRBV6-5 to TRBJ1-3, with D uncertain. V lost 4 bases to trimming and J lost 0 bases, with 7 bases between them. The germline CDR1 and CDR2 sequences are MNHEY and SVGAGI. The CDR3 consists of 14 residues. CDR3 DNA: TGTGCCAGCAGTTCGGCGTACTCTGGAAACACCATATATTTT. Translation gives CASSSAYSGNTIYF.

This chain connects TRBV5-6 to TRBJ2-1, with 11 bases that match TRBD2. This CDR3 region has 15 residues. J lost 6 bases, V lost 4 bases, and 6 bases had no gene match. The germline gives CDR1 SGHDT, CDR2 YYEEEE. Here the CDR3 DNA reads TGTGCCAGCAGCCAACTAGCGGGAGTTCCCAATGAGCAGTTCTTC. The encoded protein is CASSQLAGVPNEQFF.

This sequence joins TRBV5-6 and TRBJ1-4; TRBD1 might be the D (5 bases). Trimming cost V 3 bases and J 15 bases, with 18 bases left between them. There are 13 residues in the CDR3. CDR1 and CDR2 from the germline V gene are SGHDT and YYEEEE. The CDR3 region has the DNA TGTGCCAGCAGCTCCGCGGGGCCCGCAGAGGTGTTTTTT. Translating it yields CASSSAGPAEVFF.

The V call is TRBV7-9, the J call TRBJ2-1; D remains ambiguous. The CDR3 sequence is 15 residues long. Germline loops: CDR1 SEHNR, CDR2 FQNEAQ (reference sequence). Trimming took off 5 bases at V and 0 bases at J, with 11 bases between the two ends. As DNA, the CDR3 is TGTGCCAGCAGCCCACTGGCCAGCTCCTACAATGAGCAGTTCTTC. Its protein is CASSPLASSYNEQFF. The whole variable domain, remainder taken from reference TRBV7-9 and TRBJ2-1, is DTGVSQNPRHKITKRGQNVTFRCDPISEHNRLYWYRQTLGQGPEFLTYFQNEAQLEKSRLLSDRFSAERPKGSFSTLEIQRTEQGDSAMYLCASSPLASSYNEQFFGPGTRLTVL.

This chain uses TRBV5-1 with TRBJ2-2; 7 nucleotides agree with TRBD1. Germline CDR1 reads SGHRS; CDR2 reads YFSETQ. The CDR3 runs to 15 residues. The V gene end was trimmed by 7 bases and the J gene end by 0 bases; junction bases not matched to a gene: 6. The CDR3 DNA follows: TGCGCCAGCGCACCCGGGACAGCGAACACCGGGGAGCTGTTTTTT. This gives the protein CASAPGTANTGELFF.

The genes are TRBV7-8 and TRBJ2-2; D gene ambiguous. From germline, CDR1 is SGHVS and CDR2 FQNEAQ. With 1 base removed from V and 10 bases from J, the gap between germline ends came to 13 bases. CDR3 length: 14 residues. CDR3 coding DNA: TGTGCCAGCAGCTTAGTATACTGGTCCGAGGAGCTGTTTTTT. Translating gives CASSLVYWSEELFF.

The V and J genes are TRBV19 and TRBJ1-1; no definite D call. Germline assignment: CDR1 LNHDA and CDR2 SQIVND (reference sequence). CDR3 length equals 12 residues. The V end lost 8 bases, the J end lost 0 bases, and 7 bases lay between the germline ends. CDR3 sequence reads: CASRYMNTEAFF. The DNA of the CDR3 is TGTGCCAGTCGATACATGAACACTGAAGCTTTCTTT.

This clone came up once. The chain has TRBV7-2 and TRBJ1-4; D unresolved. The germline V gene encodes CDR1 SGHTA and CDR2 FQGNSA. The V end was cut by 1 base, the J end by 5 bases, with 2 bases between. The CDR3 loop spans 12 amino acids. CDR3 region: CASSLDNEKLFF. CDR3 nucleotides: TGTGCCAGCAGCTTAGACAATGAAAAACTGTTTTTT.

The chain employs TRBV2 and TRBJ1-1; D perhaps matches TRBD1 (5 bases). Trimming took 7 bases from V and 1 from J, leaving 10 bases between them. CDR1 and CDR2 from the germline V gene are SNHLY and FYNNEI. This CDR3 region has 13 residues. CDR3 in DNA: TGTGCCAGCACCCGGGGGAGGAACACTGAAGCTTTCTTT. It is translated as CASTRGRNTEAFF. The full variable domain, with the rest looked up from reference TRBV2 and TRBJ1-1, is EPEVTQTPSHQVTQMGQEVILRCVPISNHLYFYWYRQILGQKVEFLVSFYNNEISEKSEIFDDQFSVERPDGSNFTLKIRSTKLEDSAMYFCASTRGRNTEAFFGQGTRLTVV.

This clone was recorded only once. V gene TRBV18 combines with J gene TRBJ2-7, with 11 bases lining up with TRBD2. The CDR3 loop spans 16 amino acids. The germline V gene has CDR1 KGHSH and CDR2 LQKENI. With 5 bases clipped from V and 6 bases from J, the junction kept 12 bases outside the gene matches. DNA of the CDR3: TGTGCCAGCTCATCACAACCTAGCGGGGGGATCTCCGAGCAGTACTTC. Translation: CASSSQPSGGISEQYF.

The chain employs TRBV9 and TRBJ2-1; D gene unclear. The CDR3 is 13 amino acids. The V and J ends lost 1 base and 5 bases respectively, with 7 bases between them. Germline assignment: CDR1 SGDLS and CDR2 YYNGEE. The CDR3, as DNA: TGTGCCAGCAGCGTACAGGAGCACAATGAGCAGTTCTTC. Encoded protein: CASSVQEHNEQFF.

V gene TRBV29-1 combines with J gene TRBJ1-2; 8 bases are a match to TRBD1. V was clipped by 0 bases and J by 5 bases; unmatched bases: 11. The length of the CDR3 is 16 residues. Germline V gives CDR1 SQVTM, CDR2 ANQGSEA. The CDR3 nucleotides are TGCAGCGTTGAAGATTCTGTCAGGGGGCTATGGTATGGCTACACCTTC. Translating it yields CSVEDSVRGLWYGYTF.

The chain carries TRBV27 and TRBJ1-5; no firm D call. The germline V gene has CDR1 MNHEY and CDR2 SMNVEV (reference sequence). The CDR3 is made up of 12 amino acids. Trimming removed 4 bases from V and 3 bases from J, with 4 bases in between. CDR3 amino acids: CASSSFNQPQHF. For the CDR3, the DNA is TGTGCCAGCAGTTCATTCAATCAGCCCCAGCATTTT.

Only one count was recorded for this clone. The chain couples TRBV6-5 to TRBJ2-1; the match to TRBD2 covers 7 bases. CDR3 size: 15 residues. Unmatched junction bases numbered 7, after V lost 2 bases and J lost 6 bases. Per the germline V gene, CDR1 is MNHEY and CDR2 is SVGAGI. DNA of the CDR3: TGTGCCAGCAGTTACAGGCAGCGGGGAAGCAATGAGCAGTTCTTC. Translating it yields CASSYRQRGSNEQFF.

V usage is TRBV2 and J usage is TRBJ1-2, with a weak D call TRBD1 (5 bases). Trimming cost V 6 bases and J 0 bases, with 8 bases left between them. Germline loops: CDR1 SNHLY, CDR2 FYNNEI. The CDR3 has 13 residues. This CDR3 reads CASRGVANYGYTF. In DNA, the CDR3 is TGTGCCAGCAGGGGGGTAGCTAACTATGGCTACACCTTC.

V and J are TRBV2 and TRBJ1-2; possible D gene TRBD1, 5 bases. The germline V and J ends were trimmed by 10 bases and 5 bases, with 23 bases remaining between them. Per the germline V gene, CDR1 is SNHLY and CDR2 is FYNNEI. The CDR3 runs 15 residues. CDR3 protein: CATSYSRDAIYGYTF. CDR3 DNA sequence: TGTGCCACCTCCTACTCACGGGACGCGATTTATGGCTACACCTTC.

The chain's CDR3 is CASSPSGGTLNTEAFF. The CDR3 nucleotides are TGTGCCAGCAGCCCGTCAGGCGGGACGTTGAACACTGAAGCTTTCTTT. This rearrangement joins TRBV9 to TRBJ1-1; perhaps TRBD1 as D (5 bases). Germline CDR1 and CDR2: SGDLS and YYNGEE. This CDR3 contains 16 residues. V lost 4 bases and J lost 0, with 16 bases in between.

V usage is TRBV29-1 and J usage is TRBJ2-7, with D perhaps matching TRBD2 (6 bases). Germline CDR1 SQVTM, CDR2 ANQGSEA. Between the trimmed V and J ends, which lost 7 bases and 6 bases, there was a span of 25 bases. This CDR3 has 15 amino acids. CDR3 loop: CSASSVGGASGEQYF. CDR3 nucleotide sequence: TGCAGCGCTTCATCGGTCGGGGGAGCTTCGGGCGAGCAGTACTTC.